The 16 T cell receptor beta chains presented below share a single source sample, sequenced in a study of vaccination effects on CD4 cells after COVID-19. Their antigen targets remain unknown. Sequencing used immunoSEQ multiplex PCR; TCRdb keeps in-frame clones, though not all of them. The repertoire holds under 30,000 clones, with 74% as singletons. Under the ViraFEST assay, PBMC were stimulated with viral peptide pools so that antigen-specific CD4+ T cells expanded. Sequencing was performed afterwards. Investigators separated out CD4+ T cells once around nine days of culture had passed. Two-dose BNT162b2 or mRNA-1273 vaccination was given to participants. Sequenced material: CD4+ T cells from PBMCs cultured with HCoV-OC43 spike peptides, taken after COVID-19 vaccination. Subset: HCoV-OC43 spike overlapping peptide pool stimulation. The receptor set was obtained from a human donor who received a COVID-19 vaccine.

The rearrangement uses TRBV4-1 and TRBJ2-5; 7 positions match TRBD1. Looked up from germline, CDR1 is MGHRA and CDR2 is YSYEKL. The CDR3 consists of 14 residues. With 3 bases clipped from V and 7 bases from J, the junction kept 8 bases outside the gene matches. The CDR3 protein is CASSQWGTEGTQYF. In nucleotides, the CDR3 is TGCGCCAGCAGCCAGTGGGGGACAGAGGGGACCCAGTACTTC.

The J gene is TRBJ1-2, the V gene TRBV6-5; D not resolved. In germline, CDR1 is MNHEY, CDR2 SVGAGI. This CDR3 contains 13 residues. Trimming left V 0 bases short and J 6 bases short, with 8 bases between. In DNA form, the CDR3 reads TGTGCCAGCAGTTACTCCAGACAAGATGGCTACACCTTC. Translation: CASSYSRQDGYTF.

CDR3 DNA sequence: TGTGCCAGCAGTGAAAGCGGGATACTTGGCACTGAAGCTTTCTTT. Its translation is CASSESGILGTEAFF. This chain uses TRBV25-1 with TRBJ1-1; D is unresolved. Trimming took off 2 bases at V and 4 bases at J, with 14 bases between the two ends. From germline, CDR1 is MGHDK and CDR2 SYGVNS. CDR3 length: 15 amino acids.

This rearrangement joins TRBV7-9 to TRBJ1-1, with unresolved D. The V end was cut by 1 base, the J end by 4 bases, with 10 bases between. This CDR3 spans 14 amino acids. Per the germline V gene, CDR1 is SEHNR and CDR2 is FQNEAQ (reference sequence). CDR3: CASSLDWQATEAFF. As DNA, the CDR3 is TGTGCCAGCAGCTTAGACTGGCAGGCCACTGAAGCTTTCTTT. The full variable domain, its missing parts supplied by reference TRBV7-9 and TRBJ1-1, is DTGVSQNPRHKITKRGQNVTFRCDPISEHNRLYWYRQTLGQGPEFLTYFQNEAQLEKSRLLSDRFSAERPKGSFSTLEIQRTEQGDSAMYLCASSLDWQATEAFFGQGTRLTVV.

J is TRBJ2-1 and V is TRBV14; D unclear. With 2 bases removed from V and 0 bases from J, the gap between germline ends came to 8 bases. This CDR3 is 15 amino acids long. Germline V gives CDR1 SGHDN, CDR2 FVKESK. CDR3 bases: TGTGCCAGCAGCCAATGGCCCGGCTCCTACAATGAGCAGTTCTTC. Its protein is CASSQWPGSYNEQFF.

CDR3 nucleotide sequence: TGTGCCAGCAGCTGGGGAGGACTAGCGGGAGAAGGGGAGACCCAGTACTTC. Protein: CASSWGGLAGEGETQYF. This chain joins TRBV5-5 and TRBJ2-5; 13 nucleotides line up with TRBD2. The germline V gene has CDR1 SGHKS and CDR2 YYEKEE (reference sequence). The CDR3 consists of 17 residues. The J segment lost 5 bases and the V segment lost 3 bases, leaving 10 bases of the junction unmatched.

The V and J genes are TRBV2 and TRBJ2-5, with D possibly being TRBD2 (6 bases). The V and J ends lost 7 bases and 3 bases respectively, with 6 bases between them. The CDR3 runs 11 residues. Germline assignment: CDR1 SNHLY and CDR2 FYNNEI. CDR3 amino acids: CASTGEETQYF. As DNA, the CDR3 is TGTGCCAGCACGGGAGAAGAGACCCAGTACTTC.

There are a few counts of this clone. This chain links TRBV9 with TRBJ2-3; TRBD2 agrees at 11 bases. V was clipped by 0 bases and J by 1 base; unmatched bases: 7. The V gene's germline CDR1 is SGDLS and CDR2 YYNGEE. The CDR3 covers 18 residues. CDR3 bases: TGTGCCAGCAGCGTAGGGTTAGCGGGGGGGCGTGGCACAGATACGCAGTATTTT. Protein: CASSVGLAGGRGTDTQYF.

This clone came up a few times. V and J are TRBV18 and TRBJ2-3; 8 bases are a match to TRBD1. The germline gives CDR1 KGHSH, CDR2 LQKENI. With V trimmed by 4 bases and J by 4 bases, 4 bases remained unmatched. CDR3 length: 14 residues. As DNA, the CDR3 is TGTGCCAGCTCACTAGAACAGGGGGCAGATACGCAGTATTTT. It is translated as CASSLEQGADTQYF.

CDR3 protein: CAISELGYVADSSYEQYF. As DNA, the CDR3 is TGTGCCATCAGTGAACTAGGATACGTAGCCGACAGCTCCTACGAGCAGTACTTC. V is TRBV10-3 and J is TRBJ2-7; D may be TRBD1 or TRBD2 (5 bases each). The germline V gene has CDR1 ENHRY and CDR2 SYGVKD. The CDR3 has 18 residues. The V end was cut by 3 bases, the J end by 0 bases, with 21 bases between.

The chain couples TRBV29-1 to TRBJ2-1; 12 bases are a match to TRBD2. CDR3 length equals 13 residues. CDR1 and CDR2 from the germline V gene are SQVTM and ANQGSEA. Germline trimming cut 5 bases from V and 9 bases from J; bases unmatched to any gene: 5. CDR3 sequence: CSVRTSGISEQFF. The CDR3 DNA reads TGCAGCGTTCGGACTAGCGGGATCAGTGAGCAGTTCTTC.

This sequence joins TRBV3-1 (or the pseudogene TRBV3-2) and TRBJ2-1; the match to TRBD1 covers 8 bases. Germline values: CDR1 LGHDT, CDR2 YNNKEL (reference sequence). The CDR3 has 14 residues. The trim removed 4 bases at V and 7 bases at J, leaving 6 bases unmatched. CDR3 loop: CASSLGQGKNEQFF. CDR3 DNA: TGTGCCAGCAGCCTTGGACAGGGTAAGAATGAGCAGTTCTTC.

The V and J genes are TRBV11-3 and TRBJ2-2, with TRBD1 identical over 7 bases. The CDR3 contains 13 residues. Trimming removed 5 bases from V and 3 bases from J; junction bases left unmatched: 0. Germline-derived CDR1 and CDR2 are SGHNT and YENEEA. The CDR3 spells CASSTGDTGELFF. The CDR3 region has the DNA TGTGCCAGCAGCACAGGGGACACCGGGGAGCTGTTTTTT.

This clone was seen once. This chain connects TRBV5-6 to TRBJ1-4, with D maybe TRBD1 (5 bases). The CDR3 spans 17 residues. V gave up 2 bases and J gave up 0 bases, with 14 bases separating them. Germline V gene lookup returns CDR1 SGHDT and CDR2 YYEEEE. The CDR3 here is CASSFFDRFATNEKLFF. The CDR3 DNA sequence: TGTGCCAGCAGCTTCTTTGACAGATTCGCAACTAATGAAAAACTGTTTTTT. The complete variable domain, with remaining parts taken from reference TRBV5-6 and TRBJ1-4, reads DAGVTQSPTHLIKTRGQQVTLRCSPKSGHDTVSWYQQALGQGPQFIFQYYEEEERQRGNFPDRFSGHQFPNYSSELNVNALLLGDSALYLCASSFFDRFATNEKLFFGSGTQLSVL.

The gene calls are TRBV25-1 and TRBJ1-2; D remains unclear. V lost 2 bases to trimming and J lost 4 bases, with 14 bases between them. This CDR3 spans 15 amino acids. Germline V CDR1 and CDR2: MGHDK, SYGVNS. The CDR3 DNA follows: TGTGCCAGCAGTGAAGGACCGGGGAGGGTCTATGGCTACACCTTC. This sequence encodes CASSEGPGRVYGYTF.

Only one count was recorded for this clone. V is TRBV5-1 and J is TRBJ1-2; 11 nucleotides match TRBD1. The germline V gene has CDR1 SGHRS and CDR2 YFSETQ. V shed 4 bases and J 4 bases; nucleotides not matched to a gene: 3. This CDR3 spans 14 amino acids. The CDR3 is CASSDGTGGYGYTF. The CDR3, as DNA: TGCGCCAGCAGCGACGGGACAGGGGGCTATGGCTACACCTTC.